The 18 T cell receptor beta chains presented below share a single source sample, sequenced in a study of blood T cell repertoires in COVID-19. Clones were read by immunoSEQ multiplex PCR, and TCRdb kept only the in-frame ones, dropping some. Of 200,000 to 300,000 clones listed, roughly four fifths are singletons. Sequencing was performed on peripheral blood. These TCRs come from an elderly woman with acute or convalescent COVID-19.

The V and J genes are TRBV7-3 and TRBJ1-2; 7 nucleotides agree with TRBD1. Trimming cost V 2 bases and J 7 bases; bases outside gene matches: 4. CDR1 and CDR2 (germline): SGHTA, FQGTGA. This CDR3 is built from 13 residues. The CDR3 bases are TGTGCCAGCAGCTTAGTAGGGGGCGTTGGCTACACCTTC. Residues: CASSLVGGVGYTF.

On this clone: One end of the junction is discordant with germline, which a read error may explain. The chain carries TRBV7-7 and TRBJ1-1; D not resolved. Germline V gives CDR1 SSHAT, CDR2 FNYEAQ (reference sequence). The CDR3 runs 15 residues. As DNA, the CDR3 is TGTGCTAGCAGCTTATCGCCGGGAAGCGGCACTGAAGCTTTCTTT. Translating gives CASSLSPGSGTEAFF.

The chain joins TRBV6-2 or TRBV6-3 to TRBJ2-5; D may be TRBD1 (6 bases). V was cut by 6 bases and J by 4 bases, with 15 bases left in between. Germline loops: CDR1 MNHEY, CDR2 SVGEGT. The CDR3 extends over 14 amino acids. CDR3 sequence: CASRPASGVETQYF. For the CDR3, the DNA is TGTGCCAGCAGGCCTGCCTCAGGGGTAGAGACCCAGTACTTC.

For the CDR3, the DNA is TGTGCCAGCAGCACGGGACAGAACACTGAAGCTTTCTTT. It yields the protein CASSTGQNTEAFF. This chain uses TRBV7-2 with TRBJ1-1; perhaps TRBD1 as D (6 bases). The germline V gene encodes CDR1 SGHTA and CDR2 FQGNSA. This CDR3 region has 13 residues. V lost 5 bases and J 1 base, leaving 8 bases between the germline ends. The whole variable domain, remainder taken from reference TRBV7-2 and TRBJ1-1, is GAGVSQSPSNKVTEKGKDVELRCDPISGHTALYWYRQSLGQGLEFLIYFQGNSAPDKSGLPSDRFSAERTGGSVSTLTIQRTQQEDSAVYLCASSTGQNTEAFFGQGTRLTVV.

J is TRBJ1-4 and V is TRBV19, with D tentatively TRBD1 (5 bases). V shed 3 bases and J shed 7 bases, with 12 bases lying between them. CDR1 is LNHDA and CDR2 is SQIVND in the germline V gene (reference sequence). The CDR3 covers 14 residues. The CDR3, as DNA: TGTGCCAGTAGTATCGGGGGTTGGCCTGAAAAACTGTTTTTT. This gives the protein CASSIGGWPEKLFF.

The rearrangement joins TRBV6-5 to TRBJ1-2; 8 positions match TRBD1. V dropped 11 bases and J dropped 9; count of bases not matched to a gene: 17. CDR3 length equals 14 residues. Germline values: CDR1 MNHEY, CDR2 SVGAGI. The CDR3 here is CASARTGITGSYTF. The CDR3 DNA reads TGTGCCTCAGCCCGGACAGGGATTACCGGTAGCTACACCTTC.

DNA of the CDR3: TGTGCCAGCTCACCACTCGGGGGTACTAATGAAAAACTGTTTTTT. It codes for CASSPLGGTNEKLFF. The V gene is TRBV18, the J gene TRBJ1-4, with D perhaps TRBD1 (5 bases). The CDR3 has 15 amino acids. From germline, CDR1 is KGHSH and CDR2 LQKENI. V was shortened by 1 base and J by 2 bases, with 8 bases between the two germline ends.

The gene calls are TRBV2 and TRBJ1-5; 9 bases agree with TRBD1. The CDR3 sequence is 15 residues long. Unmatched junction bases numbered 5, after V lost 1 base and J lost 7 bases. The V gene's germline CDR1 is SNHLY and CDR2 FYNNEI. The CDR3 sequence: CASSEVQGATQPQHF. For the CDR3, the DNA is TGTGCCAGCAGTGAAGTACAGGGGGCCACCCAGCCCCAGCATTTT.

The V call is TRBV5-1, the J call TRBJ1-6; TRBD1 might be the D (6 bases). The V end was cut by 6 bases, the J end by 7 bases, with 11 bases between. CDR3 size: 13 residues. Germline CDR1 SGHRS, CDR2 YFSETQ. The CDR3 DNA reads as TGCGCCAGCACCCCGGACAGAAATTCACCCCTCCACTTT. Translating it yields CASTPDRNSPLHF.

CDR3 nucleotides: TGCAGCGTTTCTAAGACAGGGGACACCGGGGAGCTGTTTTTT. It is translated as CSVSKTGDTGELFF. This chain links TRBV29-1 with TRBJ2-2, with 8 bases lining up with TRBD1. Looked up from germline, CDR1 is SQVTM and CDR2 is ANQGSEA. The CDR3 is made up of 14 amino acids. Losses at the gene ends were 5 bases for V and 3 bases for J; bases not matched to a gene: 5.

The chain has TRBV3-1 (or the pseudogene TRBV3-2) and TRBJ1-4; D perhaps matches TRBD1 (5 bases). The CDR3 totals 20 residues. The V end lost 6 bases, the J end lost 3 bases, and 29 bases lay between the germline ends. Germline values: CDR1 LGHDT, CDR2 YNNKEL (reference sequence). The CDR3 reads CASSPHQGEGGVRPNEKLFF. The CDR3 DNA is TGTGCCAGCAGTCCTCATCAGGGTGAAGGAGGGGTGAGACCTAATGAAAAACTGTTTTTT.

The chain combines TRBV9 with TRBJ2-6, with 9 bases matching TRBD1. CDR3 length: 18 residues. From germline, CDR1 is SGDLS and CDR2 YYNGEE. Trimming took 3 bases from V and 1 from J; bases not matched to a gene: 8. This CDR3 is CASSASGTGSSGANVLTF. CDR3 nucleotide sequence: TGTGCCAGCAGCGCATCCGGGACAGGGTCATCTGGGGCCAACGTCCTGACTTTC.

A few counts support this clone. This chain uses TRBV21-1 with TRBJ2-1; the D call of TRBD2 is as the table states it, not checked on the DNA. TRBV21-1 is reported as a pseudogene. The CDR3 has 16 residues. CDR3 nucleotides: TGTGCCAGCAGCTCGAGATGGACTAGCGGGCCCAATGAGCAGTTCTTC. It is translated as CASSSRWTSGPNEQFF.

The chain employs TRBV5-4 and TRBJ1-2; 7 positions agree with TRBD1. The CDR3 is made up of 14 amino acids. Germline V gives CDR1 SGHNT, CDR2 YYREEE (reference sequence). Trimming took 5 bases from V and 5 from J; bases not matched to a gene: 9. The CDR3 here is CASRAGTDGYGYTF. CDR3 DNA sequence: TGTGCCAGCAGAGCCGGGACAGACGGGTATGGCTACACCTTC. Looking up the rest from reference TRBV5-4 and TRBJ1-2 gives the full variable domain: ETGVTQSPTHLIKTRGQQVTLRCSSQSGHNTVSWYQQALGQGPQFIFQYYREEENGRGNFPPRFSGLQFPNYSSELNVNALELDDSALYLCASRAGTDGYGYTFGSGTRLTVV.

The J gene is TRBJ1-4, the V gene TRBV5-1; D might be TRBD1 (6 bases). Trimming cost V 1 base and J 4 bases, with 11 bases left between them. The CDR3 is made up of 15 amino acids. The germline CDR1 and CDR2 sequences are SGHRS and YFSETQ. DNA for the CDR3: TGCGCCAGCAGCTTGACCGGGACAAATAATGAAAAACTGTTTTTT. Translating gives CASSLTGTNNEKLFF.

The rearrangement links TRBV7-2 to TRBJ2-3, with D hard to call. The CDR3 runs 13 residues. Germline V gives CDR1 SGHTA, CDR2 FQGNSA. Deletions cut 7 bases from V and 4 bases from J, with 12 bases between. CDR3 sequence: CASNPFGADTQYF. The CDR3 bases are TGTGCCAGCAACCCCTTTGGAGCAGATACGCAGTATTTT.

The rearrangement joins TRBV7-3 to TRBJ2-2, with 10 bases aligning to TRBD2. With 5 bases clipped from V and 2 bases from J, the junction kept 5 bases outside the gene matches. Germline V gene lookup returns CDR1 SGHTA and CDR2 FQGTGA. The CDR3 extends over 16 amino acids. CDR3 region: CASSPELAGNTGELFF. DNA for the CDR3: TGTGCCAGCAGCCCAGAACTAGCGGGAAACACCGGGGAGCTGTTTTTT.

The V gene is TRBV28, the J gene TRBJ1-4; 7 bases align to TRBD1. The CDR3 contains 13 residues. Looked up from germline, CDR1 is MDHEN and CDR2 is SYDVKM. V lost 10 bases, J lost 4 bases, and 6 bases stayed unmatched. The CDR3 nucleotides are TGTGCCATCAGGACAGGCCTTAATGAAAAACTGTTTTTT. Translation: CAIRTGLNEKLFF.